This T cell receptor (beta chain) was captured by sequencing in a study of PD-L1 blockade in urothelial cancer. For the study at large: At 6 weeks and at 3 weeks (second dose) after treatment start, blood was analyzed.

V was clipped by 5 bases and J by 8 bases, with 21 bases between them. The CDR3 totals 15 residues. The germline CDR1 and CDR2 sequences are PRHDT and FYEKMQ (reference sequence). Added to each PCR by spiking were synthetic TCR analog templates. Produced via immunoSEQ multiplex PCR; TCRdb's table is partial and in-frame only. This sample has some 77,000 clones, with about nine tenths found just once. This chain links TRBV13 with TRBJ1-2, with D perhaps TRBD1 (5 bases). The clonotype was recovered from a woman in her 70s with urothelial cancer. Sequencing used PBMCs, obtained around atezolizumab (anti-PD-L1) treatment. The DNA of the CDR3 is TGTGCCAGCAGCCAGGGTTTTACCGCCCTATTAGGCTACACCTTC. Translating it yields CASSQGFTALLGYTF.